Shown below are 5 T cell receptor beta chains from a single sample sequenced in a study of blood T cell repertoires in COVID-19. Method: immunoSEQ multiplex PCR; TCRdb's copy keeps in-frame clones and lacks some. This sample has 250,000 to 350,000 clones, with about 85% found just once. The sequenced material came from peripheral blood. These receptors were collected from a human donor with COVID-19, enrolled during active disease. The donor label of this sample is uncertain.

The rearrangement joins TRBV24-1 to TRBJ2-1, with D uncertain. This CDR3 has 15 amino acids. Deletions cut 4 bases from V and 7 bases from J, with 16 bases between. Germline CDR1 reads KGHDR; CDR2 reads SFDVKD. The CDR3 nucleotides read TGTGCCACCAGTGACCCGGTGGGCCGCGTGAATGAGCAGTTCTTC. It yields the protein CATSDPVGRVNEQFF.

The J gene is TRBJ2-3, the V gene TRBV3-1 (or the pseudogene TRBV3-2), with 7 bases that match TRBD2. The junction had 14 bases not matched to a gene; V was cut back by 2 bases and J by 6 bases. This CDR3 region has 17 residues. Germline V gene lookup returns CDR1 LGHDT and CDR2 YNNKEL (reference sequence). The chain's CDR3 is CASSQLRLTPGGDTQYF. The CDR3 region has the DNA TGTGCCAGCAGCCAATTGCGGCTAACTCCCGGGGGGGATACGCAGTATTTT.

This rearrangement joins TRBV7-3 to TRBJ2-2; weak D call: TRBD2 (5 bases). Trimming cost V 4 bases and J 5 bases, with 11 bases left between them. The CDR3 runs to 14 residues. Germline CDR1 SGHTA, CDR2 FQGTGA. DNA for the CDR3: TGTGCCAGCAGCTCCGGACGGGGAACCGGGGAGCTGTTTTTT. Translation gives CASSSGRGTGELFF.

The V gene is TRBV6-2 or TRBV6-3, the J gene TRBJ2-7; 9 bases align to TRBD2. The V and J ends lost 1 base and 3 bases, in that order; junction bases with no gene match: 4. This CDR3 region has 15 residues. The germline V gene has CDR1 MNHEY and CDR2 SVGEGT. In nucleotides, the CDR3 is TGTGCCAGCAGTTACTGGGCGGGAGGGCTCTACGAGCAGTACTTC. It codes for CASSYWAGGLYEQYF.

The CDR3 spells CASSFVRGQYEAFF. The CDR3, as DNA: TGTGCCAGCAGTTTCGTGAGGGGGCAGTACGAAGCTTTCTTT. The chain joins TRBV28 to TRBJ1-1, with 7 bases that match TRBD1. CDR3 length: 14 residues. With 3 bases clipped from V and 8 bases from J, the junction kept 9 bases outside the gene matches. Germline lookup yields CDR1 MDHEN and CDR2 SYDVKM.